The sequence of this T cell receptor beta chain was determined in a study of OX40 agonist ivuxolimab in advanced cancers. As for the study in general: Ivuxolimab, an agonistic anti-OX40 (CD134) antibody, was given to patients. From roughly 20 to 90 years was the age range, with a mean of about 54 years, and roughly 83% were male.

With 4 bases clipped from V and 6 bases from J, the junction kept 6 bases outside the gene matches. The CDR3 is made up of 15 amino acids. Germline CDR1 and CDR2: LNHDA and SQIVND (reference sequence). Data came from immunoSEQ multiplex PCR; TCRdb stores just in-frame clones and leaves some out. The sample contains tens of thousands of clones, about 90% of which appear only once. Overall study findings and caveats: Partial responders at 0.1-3.0 mg/kg had among the lowest clonal expansion. Both blood CD4+ and CD8+ T cells showed clonal growth by week 6 at 0.1 to 3.0 mg/kg.

Comments on this clone: Its antigen is currently unknown.

The chain uses TRBV19 and TRBJ2-2, with 9 bases fitting TRBD1. The receptor's source is an adult with an advanced solid tumor such as melanoma, head and neck, liver or kidney cancer. The sequences come from CD4+ or CD8+ T cells sorted from blood, collected in a trial of the OX40 agonist ivuxolimab. CDR3 region: CASSKRGQGSGELFF. The CDR3, as DNA: TGTGCCAGTAGTAAGCGGGGACAGGGATCCGGGGAGCTGTTTTTT.